These T cell receptor beta chains were read from a single sample in a study of identifying expanded T cells in peripheral blood. Generated by immunoSEQ multiplex PCR, the TCRdb table keeps only in-frame clones and is missing some. The top ten hold approximately 3% of the sample, which has more than 95,000 clones, roughly 82% seen once. The sequenced material came from blood. These TCRs come from a person aged 18-69 years in good health. Both conserved end residues are part of each CDR3. The D gene is left open where the match is weak. The size entry is marked missing in some rows and otherwise reads once, few, many or a size class.

J gene	V gene	clone size	D gene	CDR3 protein	CDR3 DNA
TRBJ1-2	TRBV11-3	-	TRBD1	CASSTRGQAYGYTF	TGTGCCAGCAGCACCAGGGGACAGGCCTATGGCTACACCTTC
TRBJ2-2	TRBV18	few	-	CASSPNRVKTTGELFF	TGTGCCAGCTCACCAAATCGGGTCAAAACCACCGGGGAGCTGTTTTTT
TRBJ2-3	TRBV7-6	-	TRBD2	CASSLGLRGDTQYF	TGTGCCAGCAGCTTAGGTTTGCGGGGGGATACGCAGTATTTT
TRBJ2-3	TRBV30	-	TRBD2	CAWTGGWRAGTDTQYF	TGTGCCTGGACCGGGGGGTGGCGGGCGGGCACAGATACGCAGTATTTT
TRBJ1-1	TRBV6-6	-	TRBD1	CASRIQGTEAFF	TGTGCCAGCAGAATACAGGGGACTGAAGCTTTCTTT
TRBJ2-3	TRBV4-3	-	-	CASSHSTDTQYF	TGCGCCAGCAGCCACAGCACAGATACGCAGTATTTT
TRBJ1-5	TRBV27	-	-	CASSLIWNQPQHF	TGTGCCAGCAGTTTAATTTGGAATCAGCCCCAGCATTTT
TRBJ1-1	TRBV6-5	-	-	CASSYSLSLAEAFF	TGTGCCAGCAGTTACTCCTTGAGTCTCGCTGAAGCTTTCTTT
TRBJ2-7	TRBV7-9	-	TRBD1	CASSLATGTASYEQYF	TGTGCCAGCAGCTTAGCCACCGGGACAGCCTCCTACGAGCAGTACTTC
TRBJ2-5	TRBV18	-	-	CASSPEGIETQYF	TGTGCCAGCTCACCGGAAGGGATCGAGACCCAGTACTTC
TRBJ1-4	TRBV7-8	-	-	CASSRPTNEKLFF	TGTGCCAGCAGCCGCCCAACTAATGAAAAACTGTTTTTT
TRBJ2-2	TRBV5-6	-	-	CASSFPEFAGELFF	TGTGCCAGCAGCTTTCCCGAGTTCGCCGGGGAGCTGTTTTTT
TRBJ1-2	TRBV10-3	-	-	CATGDSSYGYTF	TGTGCCACCGGAGACAGTTCCTATGGCTACACCTTC
TRBJ2-3	TRBV10-2	-	-	CASISPTDTQYF	TGCGCCAGCATTTCCCCCACAGATACGCAGTATTTT
TRBJ2-7	TRBV27	-	-	CASSFRGPYLSYEQYF	TGTGCCAGCAGTTTTAGGGGACCCTATCTCTCCTACGAGCAGTACTTC
TRBJ2-2	TRBV9	-	-	CASKKSQGRIGELFF	TGTGCCAGCAAAAAGTCTCAGGGGCGGATCGGGGAGCTGTTTTTT
TRBJ2-1	TRBV7-9	-	-	CASSPSEDEQFF	TGTGCCAGCAGCCCTTCGGAGGATGAGCAGTTCTTC
TRBJ2-7	TRBV5-1	-	-	CASSWTMDSTYEQYF	TGCGCCAGCAGCTGGACGATGGACAGTACCTACGAGCAGTACTTC
TRBJ2-2	TRBV7-6	-	TRBD1	CASSLFLLVGQGPGELFF	TGTGCCAGCAGCTTATTTCTGCTAGTGGGACAGGGTCCCGGGGAGCTGTTTTTT
TRBJ1-5	TRBV7-2	-	-	CASSLDSQPQHF	TGTGCCAGCAGCTTAGATAGTCAGCCCCAGCATTTT
TRBJ2-2	TRBV4-3	-	TRBD2	CASSQGGGTGELFF	TGCGCCAGCAGCCAAGGGGGGGGCACCGGGGAGCTGTTTTTT
TRBJ2-7	TRBV7-2	-	-	CASSLYTYEQYF	TGTGCCAGCAGCTTATACACCTACGAGCAGTACTTC
TRBJ2-7	TRBV7-9	once	-	CASSLMQGNYEQYF	TGTGCCAGCAGCTTAATGCAGGGGAACTACGAGCAGTACTTC
TRBJ1-1	TRBV6-5	-	TRBD1	CASSYQGQANTEAFF	TGTGCCAGCAGTTACCAGGGACAGGCGAACACTGAAGCTTTCTTT
TRBJ2-3	TRBV5-1	-	-	CASSLSDTDTQYF	TGCGCCAGCAGCCTTAGCGATACAGATACGCAGTATTTT
TRBJ2-3	TRBV11-3	-	-	CASSPLKENPTDTQYF	TGTGCCAGCAGCCCCTTGAAGGAAAACCCCACAGATACGCAGTATTTT
TRBJ2-7	TRBV4-2	-	-	CASSQGSSATIYEQYF	TGTGCCAGCAGCCAAGGTAGTAGCGCTACCATCTACGAGCAGTACTTC
TRBJ1-1	TRBV7-9	-	-	CASSLMRGGGEAFF	TGTGCCAGCAGCTTAATGAGGGGGGGAGGTGAAGCTTTCTTT
TRBJ2-2	TRBV19	-	TRBD2	CASSILSGVSGELFF	TGTGCCAGTAGTATCTTGAGCGGGGTCAGCGGGGAGCTGTTTTTT
TRBJ1-2	TRBV5-1	-	-	CASTREFGYGYTF	TGCGCCAGCACCAGGGAGTTCGGTTATGGCTACACCTTC